These T cell receptor beta chains were read from a single sample in a study of blood T cell repertoires in COVID-19. Some clones are missing from TCRdb's copy, which holds only in-frame ones; the method was immunoSEQ multiplex PCR. The data contain 200,000 to 300,000 clones, 75% to 90% of them singletons. Sequencing input: peripheral blood. The source of these receptors is a man aged 25 to 40 with active or convalescent COVID-19. Both conserved end residues are part of each CDR3.

V gene	J gene	CDR3 protein
TRBV6-7	TRBJ2-3	CASSYTHGQGGGTDTQYF
TRBV4-2	TRBJ1-1	CASSHIGRGWGTEAFF
TRBV5-1	TRBJ1-1	CASRYTYTGTGVMNTEAFF
TRBV11-2	TRBJ1-2	CASSLQVGGSPSYGYTF
TRBV7-2	TRBJ2-5	CASSFGGPGETQYF
TRBV11-3	TRBJ1-2	CASSSTGYGYTF
TRBV5-6	TRBJ2-2	CASSFLPGELFF
TRBV18	TRBJ1-1	CASSTHSLGPGANAEAFF
TRBV6-5	TRBJ2-1	CASSYSSSYNEQFF
TRBV4-3	TRBJ1-1	CASSHGTGVNTEAFF
TRBV4-1	TRBJ2-1	CASSQGLPPGEQFF
TRBV2	TRBJ2-3	CASRTDRGRTDTQYF
TRBV7-5	TRBJ1-5	CARTKGGGSRGQPQHF
TRBV18	TRBJ2-1	CASSPGQGSNEQFF
TRBV11-2	TRBJ2-5	CASEGLKETQYF
TRBV6-2/TRBV6-3	TRBJ2-2	CASNPGQVSFGVSGELFF
TRBV2	TRBJ2-3	CASSEDTWSPVPSTDTQYF